One and the same sample provided the 14 T cell receptor beta chains below, sequenced in a study of neurological immune-mediated disorders. TCRdb re-analysed the 5' RACE reads in MiXCR, keeping a single row per CDR3 protein. The repertoire includes roughly 88,000 distinct CDR3 sequences, around 3.4% of them detected once, and approximately 2.9% sits in the top ten. Sequenced input: PBMCs. Receptors originate from a woman aged 50 to 60 with multiple sclerosis.

At least ten counts were recorded for this clonotype. V and J are TRBV5-1 and TRBJ2-7; D is unresolved. The CDR3 has 14 amino acids. The germline V gene encodes CDR1 SGHRS and CDR2 YFSETQ. Trimming took off 0 bases at V and 1 base at J, with 8 bases between the two ends. The DNA of the CDR3 is TGCGCCAGCAGCTTGGGGCCGGTTTCCTACGAGCAGTACTTC. It yields the protein CASSLGPVSYEQYF. Filled out from reference TRBV5-1 and TRBJ2-7, the complete variable domain reads KAGVTQTPRYLIKTRGQQVTLSCSPISGHRSVSWYQQTPGQGLQFLFEYFSETQRNKGNFPGRFSGRQFSNSRSEMNVSTLELGDSALYLCASSLGPVSYEQYFGPGTRLTVT.

This chain links TRBV19 with TRBJ1-1; D may be TRBD1 (6 bases). CDR3 length equals 13 residues. V gave up 4 bases and J gave up 6 bases, with 12 bases separating them. CDR1 LNHDA and CDR2 SQIVND come from the germline V gene (reference sequence). Here the CDR3 reads CASSRVGGPEAFF. The CDR3 nucleotides read TGTGCCAGTAGTAGGGTGGGGGGCCCTGAAGCTTTCTTT.

This clonotype was detected many times. V usage is TRBV12-3 or TRBV12-4 and J usage is TRBJ1-1, with 8 bases aligning to TRBD1. The J segment lost 4 bases and the V segment lost 7 bases, leaving 8 bases of the junction unmatched. This CDR3 has 14 residues. The CDR3 DNA reads as TGTGCCAGCAAATCGACAGGGGATTTCACTGAAGCTTTCTTT. Translating gives CASKSTGDFTEAFF.

This clonotype has a count of ten or more. The DNA of the CDR3 is TGTGCCAGCAGCTACGGTGGACACCTGAACACTGAAGCTTTCTTT. Amino acid sequence: CASSYGGHLNTEAFF. The chain uses TRBV7-2 and TRBJ1-1; maybe TRBD1 (5 bases). The CDR3 loop spans 15 amino acids. Trimming removed 4 bases from V and 0 bases from J, with 12 bases in between. The germline gives CDR1 SGHTA, CDR2 FQGNSA. The full variable domain, its missing parts supplied by reference TRBV7-2 and TRBJ1-1, is GAGVSQSPSNKVTEKGKDVELRCDPISGHTALYWYRQSLGQGLEFLIYFQGNSAPDKSGLPSDRFSAERTGGSVSTLTIQRTQQEDSAVYLCASSYGGHLNTEAFFGQGTRLTVV.

This clonotype showed up many times. The chain employs TRBV20-1 and TRBJ2-1, with D perhaps matching TRBD2 (6 bases). Germline V gives CDR1 DFQATT, CDR2 SNEGSKA (reference sequence). The CDR3 is 17 residues long. The V end lost 0 bases, the J end lost 2 bases, and 17 bases lay between the germline ends. Here the CDR3 reads CSARDPSGGAAYNEQFF. In nucleotides, the CDR3 is TGCAGTGCTAGAGATCCGTCTGGCGGGGCAGCCTACAATGAGCAGTTCTTC.

This clonotype was seen ten or more times. The gene calls are TRBV19 and TRBJ2-7, with 8 bases identical to TRBD2. V was pared by 3 bases and J by 3 bases, with 4 bases of the junction left unmatched. From germline, CDR1 is LNHDA and CDR2 SQIVND (reference sequence). This CDR3 has 14 residues. CDR3 loop: CASSMDGGGYEQYF. Here the CDR3 DNA reads TGTGCCAGTAGTATGGACGGGGGGGGCTACGAGCAGTACTTC.

Ten or more counts support this clonotype. This chain joins TRBV4-2 and TRBJ2-1; D might be TRBD1 (7 bases). The germline V and J ends were trimmed by 4 bases and 3 bases, with 16 bases remaining between them. CDR3 length equals 16 residues. Germline V gives CDR1 LGHNA, CDR2 YNFKEQ. As DNA, the CDR3 is TGTGCCAGCAGCCTACCCCAGGGGGGCGTCTACAATGAGCAGTTCTTC. Amino acid sequence: CASSLPQGGVYNEQFF.

There are many counts of this clonotype. The chain is built from TRBV19 and TRBJ1-2, with D perhaps matching TRBD1 (6 bases). Germline CDR1 is LNHDA and CDR2 is SQIVND (reference sequence). The V end was cut by 4 bases, the J end by 2 bases, with 11 bases between. This CDR3 has 14 amino acids. CDR3 in amino acids: CASSTSGANYGYTF. The CDR3 region has the DNA TGTGCCAGTAGTACCTCAGGGGCGAACTATGGCTACACCTTC.

Ten or more counts support this clonotype. The chain has TRBV5-1 and TRBJ2-3; the match to TRBD2 covers 11 bases. V was clipped by 2 bases and J by 1 base; unmatched bases: 3. The CDR3 runs 16 residues. Germline lookup yields CDR1 SGHRS and CDR2 YFSETQ. CDR3 nucleotides: TGCGCCAGCAGCTTAATGACTAGCGGGGGCACAGATACGCAGTATTTT. Amino acids: CASSLMTSGGTDTQYF. Drawing the rest from reference TRBV5-1 and TRBJ2-3, the complete variable domain is KAGVTQTPRYLIKTRGQQVTLSCSPISGHRSVSWYQQTPGQGLQFLFEYFSETQRNKGNFPGRFSGRQFSNSRSEMNVSTLELGDSALYLCASSLMTSGGTDTQYFGPGTRLTVL.

This clonotype was counted at least ten times. The chain uses TRBV2 and TRBJ2-5; D is possibly TRBD1 or TRBD2 (5 bases each). Germline CDR1 and CDR2: SNHLY and FYNNEI. V lost 6 bases, J lost 0 bases, and 14 bases lay in between. CDR3 size: 15 residues. CDR3 coding DNA: TGTGCCAGCAGATCTAGCCAGGGAAACCAAGAGACCCAGTACTTC. Translated, it gives CASRSSQGNQETQYF. Full variable domain (remainder filled in from reference TRBV2 and TRBJ2-5): EPEVTQTPSHQVTQMGQEVILRCVPISNHLYFYWYRQILGQKVEFLVSFYNNEISEKSEIFDDQFSVERPDGSNFTLKIRSTKLEDSAMYFCASRSSQGNQETQYFGPGTRLLVL.

The CDR3 region is CASSDLGGTTEAFF. The CDR3 nucleotides read TGTGCCAGCAGCGACCTGGGGGGGACCACTGAAGCTTTCTTT. The gene calls are TRBV9 and TRBJ1-1, with D maybe TRBD1 (5 bases). V dropped 3 bases and J dropped 4 bases, with 13 bases sitting between them. Germline lookup yields CDR1 SGDLS and CDR2 YYNGEE. There are 14 residues in the CDR3.

There are many counts of this clonotype. This rearrangement joins TRBV5-1 to TRBJ1-2; no reliable D call. The CDR3 consists of 14 residues. CDR1 and CDR2 (germline): SGHRS, YFSETQ. V lost 2 bases to trimming and J lost 6 bases, with 14 bases between them. The CDR3 region has the DNA TGCGCCAGCAGCTTATTTCCTGGGGAGCATGGCTACACCTTC. Translating gives CASSLFPGEHGYTF.

This clonotype was seen at least ten times. The V call is TRBV3-1, the J call TRBJ2-5; TRBD2 agrees at 11 bases. Germline trimming cut 4 bases from V and 4 bases from J; bases unmatched to any gene: 5. Germline assignment: CDR1 LGHDT and CDR2 YNNKEL (reference sequence). The CDR3 length is 15 residues. The CDR3 DNA sequence: TGTGCCAGCAGCCTTCGGACTAGCGGGCGAGAGACCCAGTACTTC. This encodes CASSLRTSGRETQYF.

In this sample, this clonotype turned up many times. The genes are TRBV7-2 and TRBJ2-2; no clear D gene. In germline, CDR1 is SGHTA, CDR2 FQGNSA. This CDR3 spans 15 amino acids. V was pared by 5 bases and J by 3 bases, with 13 bases between. This CDR3 reads CASSKDTAHTGELFF. The CDR3 bases are TGTGCCAGCAGCAAAGACACAGCTCACACCGGGGAGCTGTTTTTT. Full variable domain (rest looked up from reference TRBV7-2 and TRBJ2-2): GAGVSQSPSNKVTEKGKDVELRCDPISGHTALYWYRQSLGQGLEFLIYFQGNSAPDKSGLPSDRFSAERTGGSVSTLTIQRTQQEDSAVYLCASSKDTAHTGELFFGEGSRLTVL.